This T cell receptor (beta chain) comes out of a study of blood T cell repertoires in COVID-19. At the level of the study: Sources were T cells, B-cell-depleted T cells, or PBMCs; the material itself was cDNA or gDNA.

CDR3 length: 15 residues. The germline V gene has CDR1 LGHNA and CDR2 YNFKEQ. V was pared by 0 bases and J by 0 bases, with 6 bases between. Measured with immunoSEQ multiplex PCR; TCRdb has only the in-frame clones, and not every one. Of 63,000 or so clones listed, approximately 80% are singletons. This clone showed up just a few times. The sequenced sample consisted of peripheral blood. The TCR comes from a man older than 75 with active COVID-19. The V call is TRBV4-2, the J call TRBJ1-5; D gene ambiguous. The chain's CDR3 is CASSQDLNSNQPQHF. As DNA, the CDR3 is TGTGCCAGCAGCCAAGATCTTAATAGCAATCAGCCCCAGCATTTT.